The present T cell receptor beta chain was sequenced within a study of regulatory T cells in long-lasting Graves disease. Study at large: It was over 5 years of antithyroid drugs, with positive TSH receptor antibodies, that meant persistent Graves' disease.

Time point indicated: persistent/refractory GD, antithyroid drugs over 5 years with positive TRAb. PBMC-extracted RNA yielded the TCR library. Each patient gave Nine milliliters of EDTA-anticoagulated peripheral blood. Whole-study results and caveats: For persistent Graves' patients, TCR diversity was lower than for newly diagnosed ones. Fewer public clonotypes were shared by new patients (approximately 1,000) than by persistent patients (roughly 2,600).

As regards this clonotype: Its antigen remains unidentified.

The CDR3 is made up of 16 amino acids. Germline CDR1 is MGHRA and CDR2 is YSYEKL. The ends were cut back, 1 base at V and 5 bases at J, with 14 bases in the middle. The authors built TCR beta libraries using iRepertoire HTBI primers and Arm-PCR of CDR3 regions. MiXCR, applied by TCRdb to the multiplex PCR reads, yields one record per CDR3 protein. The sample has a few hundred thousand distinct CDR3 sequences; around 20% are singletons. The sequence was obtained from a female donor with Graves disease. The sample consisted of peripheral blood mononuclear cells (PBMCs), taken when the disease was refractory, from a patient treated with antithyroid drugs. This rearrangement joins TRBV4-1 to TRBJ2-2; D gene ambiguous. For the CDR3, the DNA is TGCGCCAGCAGCCAAGCCGTAGGGTTGGGAACCGGGGAGCTGTTTTTT. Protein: CASSQAVGLGTGELFF.